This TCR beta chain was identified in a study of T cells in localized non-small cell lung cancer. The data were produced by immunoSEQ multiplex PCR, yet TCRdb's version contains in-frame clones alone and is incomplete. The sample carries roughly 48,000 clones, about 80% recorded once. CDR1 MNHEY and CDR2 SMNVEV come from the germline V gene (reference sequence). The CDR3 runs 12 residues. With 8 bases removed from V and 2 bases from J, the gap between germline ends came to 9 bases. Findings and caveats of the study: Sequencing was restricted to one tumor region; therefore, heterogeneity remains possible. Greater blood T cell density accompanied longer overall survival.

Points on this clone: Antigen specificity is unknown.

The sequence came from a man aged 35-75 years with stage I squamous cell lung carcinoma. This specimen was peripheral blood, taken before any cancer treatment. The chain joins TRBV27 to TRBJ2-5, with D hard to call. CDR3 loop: CASGRLQETQYF. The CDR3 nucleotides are TGTGCCAGCGGACGCCTGCAAGAGACCCAGTACTTC.